One and the same sample provided the 31 T cell receptor beta chains below, sequenced in a study of shared clonotypes between healthy human individuals. Method: immunoSEQ multiplex PCR; TCRdb's copy keeps in-frame clones and lacks some. The data contain 950,000 to 1,300,000 clones, around four fifths of them singletons. Sequencing was carried out using memory CD4+ T cells sorted from blood. The subset is: CD45RA-negative fraction. The receptors come from a man aged 18 to 35 in good health.

CDR3 region: CASSQISQGQNTEAFF. The CDR3 DNA follows: TGTGCCAGCTCACAAATATCACAGGGCCAGAACACTGAAGCTTTCTTT. The chain combines TRBV18 with TRBJ1-1; D is possibly TRBD1 (6 bases). CDR1 is KGHSH and CDR2 is LQKENI in the germline V gene. V lost 4 bases to trimming and J lost 1 base, with 16 bases between them. The CDR3 totals 16 residues.

This clone was found many times. V gene TRBV25-1 combines with J gene TRBJ1-4; 8 bases agree with TRBD1. Germline values: CDR1 MGHDK, CDR2 SYGVNS. The trim removed 2 bases at V and 3 bases at J, leaving 5 bases unmatched. The CDR3 has 16 amino acids. CDR3 in DNA: TGTGCCAGCAGTGAAGACAGGGGTAGGTCTAATGAAAAACTGTTTTTT. It codes for CASSEDRGRSNEKLFF.

J is TRBJ2-7 and V is TRBV28; 8 nucleotides agree with TRBD2. Germline lookup yields CDR1 MDHEN and CDR2 SYDVKM. This CDR3 has 14 residues. The J segment lost 3 bases and the V segment lost 7 bases, leaving 8 bases of the junction unmatched. The CDR3 reads CASNRGGRGYEQYF. In DNA form, the CDR3 reads TGTGCCAGCAACCGGGGGGGCAGAGGCTACGAGCAGTACTTC.

The table lists this clone with a few counts. The chain is built from TRBV28 and TRBJ2-1; maybe TRBD2 (5 bases). V shed 4 bases and J shed 10 bases, with 11 bases lying between them. Per the germline V gene, CDR1 is MDHEN and CDR2 is SYDVKM. This CDR3 region has 12 residues. The CDR3 is CASSWTGSEQFF. The CDR3 coding sequence is TGTGCCAGCAGTTGGACGGGGTCAGAGCAGTTCTTC.

This chain uses TRBV6-6 with TRBJ2-3, with a tentative D call TRBD2 (5 bases). Germline V gene sequence: CDR1 MNHNY, CDR2 SVGAGI (reference sequence). Trimming took 0 bases from V and 1 from J, leaving 11 bases between them. The CDR3 loop spans 16 amino acids. The CDR3: CASSYSTNSGTDTQYF. The CDR3 DNA reads TGTGCCAGCAGTTACTCGACTAATTCTGGCACAGATACGCAGTATTTT.

The chain employs TRBV30 and TRBJ1-4; D uncertain. Germline CDR1 GTSNPN, CDR2 SVGIG (reference sequence). V was pared by 1 base and J by 8 bases, with 5 bases between. CDR3 size: 11 residues. For the CDR3, the DNA is TGTGCCTGGAGTGCGAGAGAAAAACTGTTTTTT. This gives the protein CAWSAREKLFF.

The rearrangement links TRBV6-6 to TRBJ2-5, with D hard to call. Germline V gene lookup returns CDR1 MNHNY and CDR2 SVGAGI (reference sequence). V lost 7 bases and J 3 bases, leaving 9 bases between the germline ends. CDR3 length equals 12 residues. CDR3: CASTLYEETQYF. The CDR3 region has the DNA TGTGCCAGCACTCTATACGAAGAGACCCAGTACTTC.

This clone has just one count. Mismatch with germline at one junction end may stem from a read error. The chain combines TRBV7-7 with TRBJ2-7; 10 nucleotides line up with TRBD1. The germline gives CDR1 SSHAT, CDR2 FNYEAQ (reference sequence). This CDR3 is 14 amino acids long. CDR3 loop: CASSPGTGAYEQYF. Here the CDR3 DNA reads TGTGCTAGCAGCCCCGGGACAGGGGCCTACGAGCAGTACTTC.

This rearrangement joins TRBV10-1 to TRBJ2-5; unclear D gene. Germline V lookup: CDR1 WNHNN, CDR2 SYGVQD (reference sequence). The CDR3 sequence is 13 residues long. Trimming stripped 0 bases from V and 4 bases from J, with 6 bases between. CDR3 bases: TGCGCCAGCAGTGAGTCGTCCGGAGAGACCCAGTACTTC. Translation: CASSESSGETQYF.

V is TRBV18 and J is TRBJ2-5; weak D call: TRBD1 (6 bases). Deletions cut 0 bases from V and 0 bases from J, with 11 bases between. The length of the CDR3 is 16 residues. Germline assignment: CDR1 KGHSH and CDR2 LQKENI. The CDR3: CASSPPRGTNQETQYF. The CDR3, as DNA: TGTGCCAGCTCACCACCGAGGGGGACAAACCAAGAGACCCAGTACTTC.

As concerns this clone: This may stem from a read error, because a much larger clone lies one nucleotide away. This chain uses TRBV6-5 with TRBJ2-7, with 8 bases identical to TRBD1. CDR1 and CDR2 from the germline V gene are MNHEY and SVGAGI. The junction had 7 bases not matched to a gene; V was cut back by 2 bases and J by 4 bases. CDR3 length equals 15 residues. DNA for the CDR3: TGTGCCAGCAGTTACGTACAGGGGGATGGGTACGAGCAGTACTTC. Translation gives CASSYVQGDGYEQYF.

The chain joins TRBV18 to TRBJ1-5; 9 nucleotides agree with TRBD1. CDR1 is KGHSH, CDR2 LQKENI, per germline. V shed 5 bases and J 5 bases; nucleotides not matched to a gene: 7. The CDR3 has 15 amino acids. CDR3 nucleotide sequence: TGTGCCAGCTCAAAAGACAGGGGGGGAGATCAGCCCCAGCATTTT. It specifies CASSKDRGGDQPQHF.

V usage is TRBV7-2 and J usage is TRBJ1-3; D is possibly TRBD1 (5 bases). Germline CDR1 SGHTA, CDR2 FQGNSA. The CDR3 has 17 residues. V was cut by 1 base and J by 0 bases, with 13 bases left in between. DNA of the CDR3: TGTGCCAGCAGCTTAGTTATGGCAGGGAGCTCTGGAAACACCATATATTTT. This encodes CASSLVMAGSSGNTIYF. Complete variable domain (other parts from reference TRBV7-2 and TRBJ1-3): GAGVSQSPSNKVTEKGKDVELRCDPISGHTALYWYRQSLGQGLEFLIYFQGNSAPDKSGLPSDRFSAERTGGSVSTLTIQRTQQEDSAVYLCASSLVMAGSSGNTIYFGEGSWLTVV.

The J gene is TRBJ2-5, the V gene TRBV27; a possible D gene is TRBD1 (7 bases). CDR1 is MNHEY, CDR2 SMNVEV, per germline (reference sequence). V dropped 3 bases and J dropped 2 bases, with 10 bases sitting between them. The CDR3 contains 14 residues. The CDR3 DNA follows: TGTGCCAGCAGTTTTCAGGGGGGACAAGAGACCCAGTACTTC. Its translation: CASSFQGGQETQYF.

This clone was seen only once. This rearrangement joins TRBV6-1 to TRBJ2-5; TRBD1 might be the D (5 bases). Germline V gives CDR1 MNHNS, CDR2 SASEGT. V was pared by 1 base and J by 5 bases, with 8 bases between. This CDR3 has 13 residues. DNA for the CDR3: TGTGCCAGCAGTGAAGGGGGCCTGGAGACCCAGTACTTC. Residues: CASSEGGLETQYF.

V and J are TRBV14 and TRBJ2-3; D is unresolved. This CDR3 contains 14 residues. V lost 4 bases, J lost 0 bases, and 8 bases lay in between. CDR1 SGHDN and CDR2 FVKESK come from the germline V gene. The CDR3 region is CASSPLGSTDTQYF. In DNA, the CDR3 is TGTGCCAGCAGCCCCCTCGGCAGCACAGATACGCAGTATTTT.

This clone was recorded only once. CDR3 nucleotide sequence: TGTGCCATTGGACAGGGGGGCGGTCAGCCCCAGCATTTT. The encoded protein is CAIGQGGGQPQHF. This sequence joins TRBV10-3 and TRBJ1-5, with TRBD1 matching 10 bases. Germline CDR1 ENHRY, CDR2 SYGVKD. The CDR3 has 13 residues. Germline trimming cut 9 bases from V and 6 bases from J; bases unmatched to any gene: 5.

This clone has a single count. The chain has TRBV4-3 and TRBJ2-2; D gene uncertain. The CDR3 runs to 14 residues. Germline loops: CDR1 LGHNA, CDR2 YSLEER. Trimming took 2 bases from V and 1 from J, leaving 5 bases between them. The CDR3 reads CASSQSRNTGELFF. The CDR3 DNA is TGCGCCAGCAGCCAAAGCCGGAACACCGGGGAGCTGTTTTTT.

This chain uses TRBV5-1 with TRBJ2-3; the match to TRBD2 covers 8 bases. This CDR3 region has 15 residues. The junction had 4 bases not matched to a gene; V was cut back by 2 bases and J by 2 bases. Germline lookup yields CDR1 SGHRS and CDR2 YFSETQ. CDR3 sequence reads: CASSFSGANTDTQYF. Written as DNA, the CDR3 is TGCGCCAGCAGCTTTAGCGGGGCAAACACAGATACGCAGTATTTT.

The chain employs TRBV28 and TRBJ1-4; 8 bases map to TRBD1. This CDR3 contains 15 residues. Germline V CDR1 and CDR2: MDHEN, SYDVKM. V was pared by 3 bases and J by 7 bases, with 7 bases of the junction left unmatched. The CDR3 DNA reads as TGTGCCAGCAGTTTTCCGGACAGGGCGGGTGAAAAACTGTTTTTT. It yields the protein CASSFPDRAGEKLFF.

The rearrangement joins TRBV4-3 to TRBJ2-1; 14 bases fit TRBD2. The length of the CDR3 is 18 residues. V lost 1 base and J lost 8; bases outside the gene matches: 10. Germline loops: CDR1 LGHNA, CDR2 YSLEER. For the CDR3, the DNA is TGCGCCAGCAGCCAAGCTGGGACTAGCGGGAGAAATAGGGATGAGCAGTTCTTC. It is translated as CASSQAGTSGRNRDEQFF.

As regards this clone: A much larger clone lies one base from this, so it may be a read error. V gene TRBV11-2 combines with J gene TRBJ1-6; 7 positions agree with TRBD1. The CDR3 is 15 residues long. Germline V gene sequence: CDR1 SGHAT, CDR2 FQNNGV. The J segment lost 7 bases and the V segment lost 1 base, leaving 4 bases of the junction unmatched. This CDR3 is CASSLGDRENSPLHF. The CDR3 coding sequence is TGTGCCAGCAGCTTAGGGGACAGAGAGAATTCACCCCTCCACTTT.

The V gene is TRBV6-6, the J gene TRBJ2-5; D unresolved. The last part of the DNA fits TRBJ2-7 better; the J call may be wrong. Germline V CDR1 and CDR2: MNHNY, SVGAGI (reference sequence). The CDR3 totals 14 residues. This chain's CDR3 is CASSYVDKFYEQYF. In DNA, the CDR3 is TGTGCCAGCAGTTACGTCGACAAATTCTACGAGCAGTACTTC.

This chain uses TRBV7-2 with TRBJ2-7, with D perhaps assigned TRBD1 or TRBD2 (5 bases each). Germline V gives CDR1 SGHTA, CDR2 FQGNSA. V shed 5 bases and J shed 7 bases, with 15 bases lying between them. This CDR3 contains 13 residues. Here the CDR3 DNA reads TGTGCCAGCAGCCCCCCTGGGGGTGGAGAGCAGTACTTC. Amino acids: CASSPPGGGEQYF.

The CDR3 DNA reads as TGCAGCGCTCCGGGTACTAATGAAAAACTGTTTTTT. Protein sequence: CSAPGTNEKLFF. The chain combines TRBV29-1 with TRBJ1-4; no reliable D call. Trimming took 7 bases from V and 2 from J, leaving 8 bases between them. In germline, CDR1 is SQVTM, CDR2 ANQGSEA. The CDR3 has 12 residues.

The J gene is TRBJ2-5, the V gene TRBV7-8; 13 bases match TRBD2. Germline CDR1 reads SGHVS; CDR2 reads FQNEAQ. V shed 1 base and J 1 base; nucleotides not matched to a gene: 9. The CDR3 contains 19 residues. The CDR3 loop is CASSLDGSRLAGGQETQYF. The CDR3 nucleotides are TGTGCCAGCAGCTTAGATGGGAGCCGACTAGCGGGGGGCCAAGAGACCCAGTACTTC.

This clone was seen a handful of times. The chain is built from TRBV29-1 and TRBJ2-7, with D possibly called TRBD1 or TRBD2 (6 bases each). CDR3 size: 12 residues. The germline V gene encodes CDR1 SQVTM and CDR2 ANQGSEA. V was trimmed by 2 bases and J by 7 bases, leaving 12 bases between them. The DNA of the CDR3 is TGCAGCGTTGAACCGGGGGCGGGAGAGCAGTACTTC. Its translation: CSVEPGAGEQYF.

The chain combines TRBV7-9 with TRBJ2-5, with TRBD1 as a possible D gene (6 bases). From germline, CDR1 is SEHNR and CDR2 FQNEAQ (reference sequence). Trimming stripped 3 bases from V and 2 bases from J, with 13 bases between. The CDR3 totals 15 residues. CDR3 loop: CASSFDRTVQETQYF. CDR3 bases: TGTGCCAGCAGCTTCGACAGGACCGTACAAGAGACCCAGTACTTC.

The V call is TRBV6-1, the J call TRBJ2-1, with D maybe TRBD2 (5 bases). V was pared by 2 bases and J by 7 bases, with 12 bases between. The germline gives CDR1 MNHNS, CDR2 SASEGT. There are 14 residues in the CDR3. For the CDR3, the DNA is TGTGCCAGCAGTGAATCGTACGGGATTAATGAGCAGTTCTTC. Residues: CASSESYGINEQFF.

This clone was observed a single time. This chain connects TRBV7-9 to TRBJ2-7; D is possibly TRBD1 (6 bases). This CDR3 is 13 amino acids long. The V and J ends lost 4 bases and 0 bases respectively, with 7 bases between them. Germline assignment: CDR1 SEHNR and CDR2 FQNEAQ (reference sequence). The DNA for the CDR3 is TGTGCCAGCAGCTCACAGGGCTCCTACGAGCAGTACTTC. Amino acid sequence: CASSSQGSYEQYF.

The chain employs TRBV15 and TRBJ2-5; a weak D match, TRBD1 (6 bases). The tail of the sequence fits TRBJ2-7 better, so the J call may be wrong. CDR3 length: 14 amino acids. CDR1 and CDR2 from the germline V gene are LNHNV and YYDKDF (reference sequence). The CDR3 sequence: CATSIGTYDYEQYF. The CDR3 region has the DNA TGTGCCACCAGCATAGGGACATACGACTACGAGCAGTACTTC.